Each of the 18 T cell receptor beta chains below was sequenced from the same sample in a study of cytomegalovirus exposure and HLA in healthy donors. The primer mix had 60 Vbeta and 13 Jbeta primers. Sequenced by immunoSEQ multiplex PCR; TCRdb stores in-frame clones only, minus some. This table holds 150,000 to 200,000 clones, around 73% found once. The source material was PBMCs. Every receptor here comes from a male donor in good health and CMV-seronegative.

The J gene is TRBJ2-5, the V gene TRBV28; 12 nucleotides agree with TRBD2. The end of the DNA aligns better with TRBJ2-7, so the J call may be wrong. The CDR3 runs 16 residues. Per the germline V gene, CDR1 is MDHEN and CDR2 is SYDVKM. CDR3 nucleotide sequence: TGTGCCAGCAGTGCCCCGACTAGCGGGAGTACCTACGAGCAGTACTTC. It encodes CASSAPTSGSTYEQYF.

The chain couples TRBV5-4 to TRBJ2-7; the match to TRBD2 covers 9 bases. Germline V gene data show CDR1 as SGHNT and CDR2 as YYREEE (reference sequence). With V trimmed by 4 bases and J by 2 bases, 10 bases remained unmatched. The length of the CDR3 is 16 residues. This chain's CDR3 is CASSKGSSGKTYEQYF. CDR3 DNA: TGTGCCAGCAGCAAAGGTTCTAGCGGGAAGACCTACGAGCAGTACTTC.

The genes are TRBV4-1 and TRBJ2-2, with D maybe TRBD2 (6 bases). Germline-derived CDR1 and CDR2 are MGHRA and YSYEKL. V lost 0 bases and J lost 7, with 18 bases in between. This CDR3 region has 17 residues. CDR3 nucleotides: TGCGCCAGCAGCCAAGACAGTAGACTAGTTATCGGCGGGGAGCTGTTTTTT. Residues: CASSQDSRLVIGGELFF.

The chain carries TRBV18 and TRBJ2-3; 7 bases line up with TRBD1. This CDR3 is 18 amino acids long. The V and J ends lost 0 bases and 4 bases, in that order; junction bases with no gene match: 13. From germline, CDR1 is KGHSH and CDR2 LQKENI. The CDR3 sequence: CASSPPNSDRKVSDTQYF. DNA of the CDR3: TGTGCCAGCTCACCACCCAACTCGGACAGGAAAGTTTCAGATACGCAGTATTTT.

V is TRBV9 and J is TRBJ2-3; 10 nucleotides match TRBD1. V lost 0 bases and J lost 6; bases outside the gene matches: 16. Germline assignment: CDR1 SGDLS and CDR2 YYNGEE. The CDR3 length is 19 residues. The CDR3 DNA sequence: TGTGCCAGCAGCGTAGAGGTGGGATTGGGTGGGACAGGGGAGGATACGCAGTATTTT. It translates to CASSVEVGLGGTGEDTQYF. The variable domain in full, completed from reference TRBV9 and TRBJ2-3, reads DSGVTQTPKHLITATGQRVTLRCSPRSGDLSVYWYQQSLDQGLQFLIQYYNGEERAKGNILERFSAQQFPDLHSELNLSSLELGDSALYFCASSVEVGLGGTGEDTQYFGPGTRLTVL.

The count of this clone is one. J is TRBJ2-7 and V is TRBV11-2; 11 bases agree with TRBD1. Unmatched junction bases numbered 4, after V lost 8 bases and J lost 7 bases. Germline CDR1 and CDR2: SGHAT and FQNNGV. The CDR3 has 12 residues. Here the CDR3 DNA reads TGTGCCAGCGGACAGGGGGCGGGGGAGCAGTACTTC. This encodes CASGQGAGEQYF.

The sample holds one count of this clone. This chain joins TRBV5-1 and TRBJ2-5; 7 bases are a match to TRBD1. Trimming removed 1 base from V and 2 bases from J; junction bases left unmatched: 2. The CDR3 has 14 residues. Germline-derived CDR1 and CDR2 are SGHRS and YFSETQ. The CDR3 reads CASSLTGVQETQYF. The CDR3 DNA reads TGCGCCAGCAGCTTGACAGGGGTTCAAGAGACCCAGTACTTC.

For the CDR3, the DNA is TGCGCCAGCAGCCGGGACAGGACGAACGAGCAGTACTTC. This sequence encodes CASSRDRTNEQYF. The V and J genes are TRBV5-1 and TRBJ2-7; 8 bases line up with TRBD1. Germline assignment: CDR1 SGHRS and CDR2 YFSETQ. CDR3 length: 13 amino acids. Losses at the gene ends were 4 bases for V and 5 bases for J; bases not matched to a gene: 5.

Comments on this clone: A much bigger clone sits one base away, suggesting this may be a read error. The same CDR3 can be traced to other DNA sequences in this sample. The chain joins TRBV6-1 to TRBJ2-3; 8 bases are shared with TRBD2. V lost 3 bases and J lost 1; bases outside the gene matches: 0. The CDR3 is 14 amino acids. Germline lookup yields CDR1 MNHNS and CDR2 SASEGT. The CDR3 DNA follows: TGTGCCAGCAGTGAGCGGGGGGGCACAGATACGCAGTATTTT. Residues: CASSERGGTDTQYF.

This clone was counted a few times. This rearrangement joins TRBV5-6 to TRBJ2-1; perhaps TRBD2 as D (5 bases). V lost 5 bases, J lost 8 bases, and 20 bases lay in between. CDR3 size: 15 residues. Germline values: CDR1 SGHDT, CDR2 YYEEEE. The CDR3 region is CASSLRLAAGDEQFF. The CDR3 bases are TGTGCCAGCAGTTTGAGGCTAGCCGCGGGCGATGAGCAGTTCTTC.

The chain is built from TRBV5-4 and TRBJ2-3; TRBD2 matches at 10 bases. V shed 0 bases and J 7 bases; nucleotides not matched to a gene: 11. The CDR3 loop spans 17 amino acids. From germline, CDR1 is SGHNT and CDR2 YYREEE (reference sequence). The CDR3 protein is CASSLAPTSGPRNTQYF. For the CDR3, the DNA is TGTGCCAGCAGCTTGGCTCCGACTAGCGGGCCTCGGAATACGCAGTATTTT.

The chain links TRBV6-5 to TRBJ2-7; 11 bases agree with TRBD1. This CDR3 has 14 residues. V lost 7 bases and J lost 4; bases outside the gene matches: 6. Looked up from germline, CDR1 is MNHEY and CDR2 is SVGAGI. The CDR3 is CASTYGTGGYEQYF. For the CDR3, the DNA is TGTGCCAGCACCTATGGGACAGGGGGTTACGAGCAGTACTTC.

The V and J genes are TRBV7-6 and TRBJ2-5, with 9 bases aligning to TRBD1. V dropped 0 bases and J dropped 13; count of bases not matched to a gene: 15. The CDR3 has 16 amino acids. CDR1 is SGHVS, CDR2 FNYEAQ, per germline. The CDR3 loop reads CASSLAPTGGTGVGYF. The CDR3, as DNA: TGTGCCAGCAGCTTAGCGCCCACAGGGGGCACCGGGGTAGGGTACTTC.

The chain is built from TRBV5-1 and TRBJ2-5; 10 bases are shared with TRBD2. Matching the DNA end better, TRBJ2-7 makes the J call doubtful. From germline, CDR1 is SGHRS and CDR2 YFSETQ. The CDR3 loop spans 14 amino acids. The CDR3 DNA is TGCGCCAGCAGCGGGACTAGCGAGCCGGACGAGCAGTACTTC. This codes for CASSGTSEPDEQYF.

The chain employs TRBV19 and TRBJ2-1, with TRBD2 identical over 8 bases. V shed 10 bases, J shed 7 bases, and the junction held 9 bases outside the gene matches. This CDR3 has 13 amino acids. Germline assignment: CDR1 LNHDA and CDR2 SQIVND (reference sequence). CDR3: CATAGGPRNEQFF. Written as DNA, the CDR3 is TGTGCCACCGCGGGGGGACCCCGGAATGAGCAGTTCTTC.

This chain joins TRBV19 and TRBJ1-5; TRBD1 agrees at 7 bases. CDR1 is LNHDA and CDR2 is SQIVND in the germline V gene (reference sequence). After removal of 5 bases from V and 2 bases from J, the junction contained 3 bases not matched to a gene. This CDR3 contains 14 residues. The CDR3 DNA reads TGTGCCAGTAGTGAAACAGGGGGCAATCAGCCCCAGCATTTT. Protein: CASSETGGNQPQHF.

The chain links TRBV6-6 to TRBJ1-3, with D perhaps TRBD1 (5 bases). The ends were cut back, 2 bases at V and 5 bases at J, with 13 bases in the middle. The CDR3 runs to 15 residues. Germline lookup yields CDR1 MNHNY and CDR2 SVGAGI (reference sequence). The CDR3 loop reads CASSYIAGLRNTIYF. DNA of the CDR3: TGTGCCAGCAGTTACATAGCAGGGCTCAGAAACACCATATATTTT.

V gene TRBV5-8 combines with J gene TRBJ2-7, with 9 bases matching TRBD1. Germline-derived CDR1 and CDR2 are SGHTS and YDEGEE. V was pared by 7 bases and J by 4 bases, with 6 bases of the junction left unmatched. The CDR3 contains 13 residues. This CDR3 is CASARDREYEQYF. The CDR3 coding sequence is TGTGCCAGCGCTCGGGACAGGGAATACGAGCAGTACTTC.